The 24 T cell receptor beta chains listed next were all sequenced from one sample in a study of OX40 agonist ivuxolimab in advanced cancers. Here immunoSEQ multiplex PCR was the method, and the copy in TCRdb shows in-frame clones only, minus some. The table records tens of thousands of clones, 75% to 90% of them present only once. The sample consisted of CD4+ or CD8+ T cells sorted from blood, taken in a trial of the OX40 agonist ivuxolimab. The receptors derive from an adult with an advanced solid tumor such as melanoma, head and neck, liver or kidney cancer.

The chain recombines TRBV9 with TRBJ1-3, with D perhaps matching TRBD1 (5 bases). CDR3 length: 15 residues. CDR1 and CDR2 from the germline V gene are SGDLS and YYNGEE. V lost 4 bases, J lost 0 bases, and 11 bases lay in between. This CDR3 reads CASSPFGASGNTIYF. The DNA of the CDR3 is TGTGCCAGCAGCCCCTTCGGGGCCTCTGGAAACACCATATATTTT. Variable domain in full (rest from reference TRBV9 and TRBJ1-3): DSGVTQTPKHLITATGQRVTLRCSPRSGDLSVYWYQQSLDQGLQFLIQYYNGEERAKGNILERFSAQQFPDLHSELNLSSLELGDSALYFCASSPFGASGNTIYFGEGSWLTVV.

CDR3 bases: TGCGCCAGCAGCTTACAACCCAGTGACACCGGGGAGCTGTTTTTT. It is translated as CASSLQPSDTGELFF. The chain uses TRBV5-1 and TRBJ2-2, with D uncertain. The V end was cut by 2 bases, the J end by 3 bases, with 11 bases between. The CDR3 is made up of 15 amino acids. In germline, CDR1 is SGHRS, CDR2 YFSETQ.

This clone was observed a few times. This chain links TRBV4-3 with TRBJ2-4; possible D gene TRBD2, 5 bases. V gave up 3 bases and J gave up 0 bases, with 21 bases separating them. Germline-derived CDR1 and CDR2 are LGHNA and YSLEER. This CDR3 contains 19 residues. DNA of the CDR3: TGCGCCAGCAGCCAGGAGGAACTTTCAACAACCCTAGCCAAAAACATTCAGTACTTC. Amino acids: CASSQEELSTTLAKNIQYF.

V gene TRBV28 combines with J gene TRBJ2-7, with D uncertain. The germline V and J ends were trimmed by 5 bases and 2 bases, with 4 bases remaining between them. Germline V lookup: CDR1 MDHEN, CDR2 SYDVKM. This CDR3 has 11 residues. Written as DNA, the CDR3 is TGTGCCAGCAGTGCCGCCTACGAGCAGTACTTC. As protein: CASSAAYEQYF.

This rearrangement joins TRBV4-1 to TRBJ2-1, with TRBD2 as a possible D gene (5 bases). Trimming took 4 bases from V and 7 from J, leaving 14 bases between them. Per germline, CDR1 MGHRA and CDR2 YSYEKL. The CDR3 runs to 14 residues. CDR3 sequence: CASSRMAGVNEQFF. CDR3 in DNA: TGCGCCAGCAGCCGAATGGCCGGGGTAAATGAGCAGTTCTTC.

This clone rates as medium-sized. The chain joins TRBV25-1 to TRBJ1-1; 9 bases are shared with TRBD1. J lost 3 bases, V lost 5 bases, and 7 bases had no gene match. CDR3 size: 15 residues. Per germline, CDR1 MGHDK and CDR2 SYGVNS. CDR3 coding DNA: TGTGCCAGCAGTCCAAAACAGGGGGCGCACACTGAAGCTTTCTTT. Residues: CASSPKQGAHTEAFF.

The rearrangement links TRBV7-9 to TRBJ2-1; D assignment may be TRBD1 or TRBD2 (5 bases each). Germline CDR1 reads SEHNR; CDR2 reads FQNEAQ (reference sequence). V was trimmed by 5 bases and J by 7 bases, leaving 15 bases between them. The CDR3 sequence is 14 residues long. The CDR3 DNA is TGTGCCAGCAGCCGACCAGGGACGGGGAATGAGCAGTTCTTC. It is translated as CASSRPGTGNEQFF.

The rearrangement joins TRBV18 to TRBJ2-5; 7 bases match TRBD1. Germline loops: CDR1 KGHSH, CDR2 LQKENI. CDR3 length: 15 amino acids. V trimming: 1 base; J trimming: 2 bases; junction bases outside the gene matches: 4. The CDR3 here is CASSPRNRGQETQYF. CDR3 nucleotide sequence: TGTGCCAGCTCACCACGTAACAGGGGACAAGAGACCCAGTACTTC.

This chain joins TRBV6-5 and TRBJ2-3, with D maybe TRBD2 (6 bases). The V gene's germline CDR1 is MNHEY and CDR2 SVGAGI. Deletions cut 4 bases from V and 4 bases from J, with 9 bases between. There are 13 residues in the CDR3. The CDR3 DNA sequence: TGTGCCAGCAGTTGGGGAGGCCCAGATACGCAGTATTTT. It yields the protein CASSWGGPDTQYF.

The chain recombines TRBV30 with TRBJ2-7; a weak D match, TRBD2 (5 bases). Between the trimmed V and J ends, which lost 4 bases and 0 bases, there was a span of 16 bases. The CDR3 is 15 amino acids. CDR1 is GTSNPN, CDR2 SVGIG, per germline (reference sequence). As DNA, the CDR3 is TGTGCCTGGAAAGGGAGTGCGACAAACTCCTACGAGCAGTACTTC. Translating gives CAWKGSATNSYEQYF.

The CDR3 sequence: CASSLRTDFYEQYF. CDR3 bases: TGTGCCAGCAGCCTTAGGACAGACTTCTACGAGCAGTACTTC. This chain connects TRBV7-9 to TRBJ2-7; tentatively, D is TRBD1 (6 bases). CDR1 is SEHNR and CDR2 is FQNEAQ in the germline V gene (reference sequence). The V and J ends lost 5 bases and 3 bases respectively, with 14 bases between them. This CDR3 has 14 residues.

This chain uses TRBV10-3 with TRBJ2-1, with D uncertain. The CDR3 runs 14 residues. V shed 6 bases and J shed 0 bases, with 9 bases lying between them. Germline V gives CDR1 ENHRY, CDR2 SYGVKD. CDR3 nucleotide sequence: TGTGCCATCAGCGCTACGAGCTCCTACAATGAGCAGTTCTTC. Amino acid sequence: CAISATSSYNEQFF.

This clone was counted between two and nine times. The same CDR3 is also encoded by other DNA sequences in this sample. The V call is TRBV20-1, the J call TRBJ2-1; D remains unclear. CDR3 length: 11 residues. Between the trimmed V and J ends, which lost 5 bases and 6 bases, there was a span of 8 bases. Germline V gene sequence: CDR1 DFQATT, CDR2 SNEGSKA (reference sequence). CDR3 sequence (DNA): TGCAGTGCTTCCTCTCCCAATGAGCAGTTCTTC. This translates into CSASSPNEQFF.

This clone was picked up a small number of times. This chain connects TRBV19 to TRBJ1-4; D uncertain. Germline V gene data show CDR1 as LNHDA and CDR2 as SQIVND (reference sequence). The ends were cut back, 3 bases at V and 8 bases at J, with 10 bases in the middle. CDR3 length: 13 residues. As DNA, the CDR3 is TGTGCCAGTAGTATGGTGGCAGTCGAAAAACTGTTTTTT. Protein: CASSMVAVEKLFF.

As DNA, the CDR3 is TGTGCCAGCAGCCAAGACAGCTCCTACAATGAGCAGTTCTTC. Translated, it gives CASSQDSSYNEQFF. The rearrangement joins TRBV7-2 to TRBJ2-1; weak D call: TRBD1 (5 bases). V was pared by 5 bases and J by 0 bases, with 8 bases between. Germline CDR1 SGHTA, CDR2 FQGNSA. The CDR3 is 14 residues long.

J is TRBJ2-3 and V is TRBV10-3; no firm D call. Germline V lookup: CDR1 ENHRY, CDR2 SYGVKD. V was shortened by 0 bases and J by 5 bases, with 6 bases between the two germline ends. CDR3 length: 13 amino acids. The CDR3 loop reads CAISESKVDTQYF. The DNA for the CDR3 is TGTGCCATCAGTGAGTCGAAGGTAGATACGCAGTATTTT.

The rearrangement uses TRBV21-1 and TRBJ1-6; TRBD1 reflects the table's D call only, with no check against the DNA. TRBV21-1 corresponds to a pseudogene. The CDR3 runs 15 residues. CDR3 in DNA: TGTGCCAGCACCCCCGGGACAGGAGGCTCTCTACCCCTCCACTTT. Its translation is CASTPGTGGSLPLHF.

The V and J genes are TRBV6-5 and TRBJ1-5, with D maybe TRBD1 (6 bases). Trimming took 0 bases from V and 4 from J, leaving 10 bases between them. In germline, CDR1 is MNHEY, CDR2 SVGAGI. The CDR3 runs to 15 residues. This chain's CDR3 is CASSYSGQGNQPQHF. The CDR3 DNA reads TGTGCCAGCAGTTACTCGGGGCAGGGGAATCAGCCCCAGCATTTT.

This clone showed up just a few times. The rearrangement joins TRBV28 to TRBJ2-1; 11 nucleotides line up with TRBD2. Trimming at V came to 6 bases and at J to 1 base, leaving 8 bases not matched to a gene. The CDR3 consists of 17 residues. Germline V lookup: CDR1 MDHEN, CDR2 SYDVKM. CDR3 nucleotides: TGTGCCAGCAGCGGGATTAGCGGGAGGGTATCCTACAATGAGCAGTTCTTC. This codes for CASSGISGRVSYNEQFF.

The chain uses TRBV27 and TRBJ2-1, with 7 bases fitting TRBD2. This CDR3 comprises 15 residues. The J segment lost 9 bases and the V segment lost 5 bases, leaving 13 bases of the junction unmatched. The V gene's germline CDR1 is MNHEY and CDR2 SMNVEV (reference sequence). The CDR3 DNA reads as TGTGCCAGCAGTCGCGGACTAGAGGCTGGGTCTGAGCAGTTCTTC. Its translation: CASSRGLEAGSEQFF.

This sequence joins TRBV15 and TRBJ2-3; D might be TRBD2 (7 bases). V gave up 3 bases and J gave up 6 bases, with 19 bases separating them. Germline CDR1 and CDR2: LNHNV and YYDKDF (reference sequence). There are 16 residues in the CDR3. CDR3 in amino acids: CATSSEAQRGGDTQYF. DNA for the CDR3: TGTGCCACCAGCAGTGAAGCCCAAAGGGGGGGGGATACGCAGTATTTT.

This clone was seen once. The chain uses TRBV11-2 and TRBJ2-7, with 8 positions matching TRBD2. The junction had 9 bases not matched to a gene; V was cut back by 2 bases and J by 3 bases. The germline CDR1 and CDR2 sequences are SGHAT and FQNNGV. The CDR3 is 16 amino acids. The CDR3 DNA reads TGTGCCAGCAGCTTAAATGCGGGAGGCCGCCTCTACGAGCAGTACTTC. Translating gives CASSLNAGGRLYEQYF.

J is TRBJ1-5 and V is TRBV5-1, with D perhaps TRBD1 (5 bases). This CDR3 spans 15 amino acids. The V gene lost 2 bases and the J gene lost 4 bases, with 13 bases spanning the gap. Germline V gene lookup returns CDR1 SGHRS and CDR2 YFSETQ. The CDR3 nucleotides read TGCGCCAGCAGCTTTAACCCAGGGAATAATCAGCCCCAGCATTTT. Translation: CASSFNPGNNQPQHF. Full variable domain (remainder filled in from reference TRBV5-1 and TRBJ1-5): KAGVTQTPRYLIKTRGQQVTLSCSPISGHRSVSWYQQTPGQGLQFLFEYFSETQRNKGNFPGRFSGRQFSNSRSEMNVSTLELGDSALYLCASSFNPGNNQPQHFGDGTRLSIL.

The chain combines TRBV19 with TRBJ2-3; D may match TRBD1 or TRBD2 (5 bases each). Germline V gene data show CDR1 as LNHDA and CDR2 as SQIVND (reference sequence). The CDR3 is 17 residues long. Trimming cost V 4 bases and J 3 bases, with 20 bases left between them. In DNA form, the CDR3 reads TGTGCCAGTAGTACCGGGGCCTCGTATTACTCGACAGATACGCAGTATTTT. Its translation: CASSTGASYYSTDTQYF.